Detailed here is one TCR beta chain. Using immunoSEQ multiplex PCR, the repertoire was profiled, and TCRdb retains in-frame clones only, with some absent. Here the sample spans about 53,000 clones, 90% to 95% being singletons. The record originates from a study of blood T cell repertoires in COVID-19. Study background: PBMCs, B-cell-depleted T cells, or T cells were the source of the cDNA or gDNA that made up the material.

Trimming removed 1 base at V and 2 bases at J, with 17 bases between. The CDR3 is 17 amino acids. Germline loops: CDR1 SGHAT, CDR2 FQNNGV. Source material: peripheral blood. The source is a human donor in a cohort sampled during active COVID-19. The chain has TRBV11-2 and TRBJ2-5; D is unresolved. The CDR3 nucleotides are TGTGCCAGCAGCTTAGTTGCCCTCACTACCTTGCAAGAGACCCAGTACTTC. It yields the protein CASSLVALTTLQETQYF.